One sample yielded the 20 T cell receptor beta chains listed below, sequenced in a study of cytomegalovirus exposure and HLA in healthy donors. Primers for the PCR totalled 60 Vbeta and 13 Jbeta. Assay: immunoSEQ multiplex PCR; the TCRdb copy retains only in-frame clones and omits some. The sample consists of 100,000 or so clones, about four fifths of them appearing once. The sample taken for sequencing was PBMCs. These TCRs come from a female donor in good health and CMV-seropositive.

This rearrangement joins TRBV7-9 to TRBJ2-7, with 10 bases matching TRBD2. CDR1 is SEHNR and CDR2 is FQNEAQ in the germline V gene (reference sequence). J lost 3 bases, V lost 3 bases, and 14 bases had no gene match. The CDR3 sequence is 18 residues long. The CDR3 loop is CASSLELGSSGSRYEQYF. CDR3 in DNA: TGTGCCAGCAGCTTGGAACTAGGGTCTAGCGGGAGCCGCTACGAGCAGTACTTC. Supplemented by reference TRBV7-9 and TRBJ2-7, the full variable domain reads DTGVSQNPRHKITKRGQNVTFRCDPISEHNRLYWYRQTLGQGPEFLTYFQNEAQLEKSRLLSDRFSAERPKGSFSTLEIQRTEQGDSAMYLCASSLELGSSGSRYEQYFGPGTRLTVT.

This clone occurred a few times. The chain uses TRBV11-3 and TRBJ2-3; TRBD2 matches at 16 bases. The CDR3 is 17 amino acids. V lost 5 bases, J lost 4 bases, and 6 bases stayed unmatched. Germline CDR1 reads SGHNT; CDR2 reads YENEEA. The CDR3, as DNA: TGTGCCAGCAGCCCTGGGACTAGCGGGAGGGCCTCAGATACGCAGTATTTT. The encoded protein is CASSPGTSGRASDTQYF.

CDR3 in DNA: TGTGCCAGCAGTGGAAGGGACAGGGGTTGGTCGGACACTGAAGCTTTCTTT. Amino acid sequence: CASSGRDRGWSDTEAFF. V and J are TRBV27 and TRBJ1-1, with 10 bases fitting TRBD1. Looked up from germline, CDR1 is MNHEY and CDR2 is SMNVEV (reference sequence). The J segment lost 3 bases and the V segment lost 5 bases, leaving 12 bases of the junction unmatched. This CDR3 contains 17 residues.

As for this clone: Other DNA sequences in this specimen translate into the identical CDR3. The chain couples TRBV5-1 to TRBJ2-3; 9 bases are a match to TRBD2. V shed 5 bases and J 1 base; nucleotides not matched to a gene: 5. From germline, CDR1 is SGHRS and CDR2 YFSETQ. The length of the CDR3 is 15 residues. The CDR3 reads CASRRSGGRTDTQYF. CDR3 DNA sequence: TGCGCCAGCAGAAGGAGCGGGGGGCGCACAGATACGCAGTATTTT.

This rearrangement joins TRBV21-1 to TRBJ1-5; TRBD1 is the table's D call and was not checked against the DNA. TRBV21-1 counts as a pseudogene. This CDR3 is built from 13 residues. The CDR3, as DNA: TGTGCCAGCTTCAGGGCCCCTTATTGCCCCCAGCATTTT. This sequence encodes CASFRAPYCPQHF.

CDR3 coding DNA: TGTGCCAGCAGCGCGAAATTGAGACTAGCGGGAAGGACGCAGTATTTT. This encodes CASSAKLRLAGRTQYF. The chain uses TRBV7-9 and TRBJ2-3, with 11 nucleotides matching TRBD2. Germline V gene data show CDR1 as SEHNR and CDR2 as FQNEAQ (reference sequence). The CDR3 sequence is 16 residues long. V was clipped by 5 bases and J by 9 bases; unmatched bases: 13.

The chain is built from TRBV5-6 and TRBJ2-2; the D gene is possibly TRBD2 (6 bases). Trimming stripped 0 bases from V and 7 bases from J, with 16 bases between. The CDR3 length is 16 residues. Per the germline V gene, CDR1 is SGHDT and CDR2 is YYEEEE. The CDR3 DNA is TGTGCCAGCAGCTTGGGGCGTTTCGGCGGGGTCGGGGAGCTGTTTTTT. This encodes CASSLGRFGGVGELFF. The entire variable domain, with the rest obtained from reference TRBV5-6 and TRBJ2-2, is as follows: DAGVTQSPTHLIKTRGQQVTLRCSPKSGHDTVSWYQQALGQGPQFIFQYYEEEERQRGNFPDRFSGHQFPNYSSELNVNALLLGDSALYLCASSLGRFGGVGELFFGEGSRLTVL.

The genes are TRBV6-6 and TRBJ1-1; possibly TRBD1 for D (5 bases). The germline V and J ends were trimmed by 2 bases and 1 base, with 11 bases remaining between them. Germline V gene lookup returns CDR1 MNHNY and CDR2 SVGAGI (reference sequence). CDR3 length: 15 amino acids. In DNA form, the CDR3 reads TGTGCCAGCAGTTACGTGACGGGGGGGAACACTGAAGCTTTCTTT. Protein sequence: CASSYVTGGNTEAFF.

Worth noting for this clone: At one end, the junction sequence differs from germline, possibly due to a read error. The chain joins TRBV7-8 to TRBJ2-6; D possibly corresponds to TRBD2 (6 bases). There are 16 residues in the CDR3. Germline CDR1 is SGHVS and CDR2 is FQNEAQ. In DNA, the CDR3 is TGTGCCAGCAGCTTAGACGGGGGTACTGGGGCCAACGGCCTGACTTTC. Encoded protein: CASSLDGGTGANGLTF.

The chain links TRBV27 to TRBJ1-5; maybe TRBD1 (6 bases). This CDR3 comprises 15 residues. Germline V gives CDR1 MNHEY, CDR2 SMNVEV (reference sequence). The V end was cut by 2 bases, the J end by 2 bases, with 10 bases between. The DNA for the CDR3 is TGTGCCAGCAGTTTAAACAGGGTCGGCAATCAGCCCCAGCATTTT. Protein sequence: CASSLNRVGNQPQHF.

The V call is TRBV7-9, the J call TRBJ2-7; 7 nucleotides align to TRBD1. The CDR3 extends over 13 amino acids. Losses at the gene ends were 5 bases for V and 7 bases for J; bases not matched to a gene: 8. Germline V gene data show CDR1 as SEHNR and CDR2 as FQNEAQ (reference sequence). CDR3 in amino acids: CASSGTFRGEQYF. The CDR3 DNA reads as TGTGCCAGCAGCGGAACCTTCAGGGGGGAGCAGTACTTC.

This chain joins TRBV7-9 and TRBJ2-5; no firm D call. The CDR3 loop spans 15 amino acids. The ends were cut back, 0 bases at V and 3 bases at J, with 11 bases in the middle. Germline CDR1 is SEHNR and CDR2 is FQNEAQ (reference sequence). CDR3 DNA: TGTGCCAGCAGCTTAGCGGCTAGTAAGAAAGAGACCCAGTACTTC. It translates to CASSLAASKKETQYF.

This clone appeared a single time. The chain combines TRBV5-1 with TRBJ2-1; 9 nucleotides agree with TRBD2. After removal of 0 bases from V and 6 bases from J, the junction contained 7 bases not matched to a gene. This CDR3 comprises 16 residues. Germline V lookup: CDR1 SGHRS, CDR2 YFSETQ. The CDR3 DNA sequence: TGCGCCAGCAGCTTGGAAGCGGGAGGCCCCGGCAATGAGCAGTTCTTC. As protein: CASSLEAGGPGNEQFF.

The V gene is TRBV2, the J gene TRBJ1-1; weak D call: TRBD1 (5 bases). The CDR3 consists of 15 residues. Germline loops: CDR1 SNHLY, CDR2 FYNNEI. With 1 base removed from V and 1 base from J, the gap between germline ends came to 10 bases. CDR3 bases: TGTGCCAGCAGTGAAGAGGCAGGGCGGAACACTGAAGCTTTCTTT. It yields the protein CASSEEAGRNTEAFF.

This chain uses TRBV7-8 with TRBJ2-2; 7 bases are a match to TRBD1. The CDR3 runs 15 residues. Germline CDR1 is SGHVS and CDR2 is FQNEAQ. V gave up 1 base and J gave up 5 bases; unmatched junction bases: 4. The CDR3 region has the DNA TGTGCCAGCAGCTTAGTACAGGGGAAGACCGGGGAGCTGTTTTTT. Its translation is CASSLVQGKTGELFF. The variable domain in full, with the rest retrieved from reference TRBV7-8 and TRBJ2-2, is GAGVSQSPRYKVAKRGQDVALRCDPISGHVSLFWYQQALGQGPEFLTYFQNEAQLDKSGLPSDRFFAERPEGSVSTLKIQRTQQEDSAVYLCASSLVQGKTGELFFGEGSRLTVL.

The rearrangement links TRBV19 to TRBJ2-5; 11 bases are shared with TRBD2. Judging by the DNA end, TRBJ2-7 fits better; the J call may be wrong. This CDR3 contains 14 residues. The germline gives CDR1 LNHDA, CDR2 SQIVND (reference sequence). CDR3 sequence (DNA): TGTGCCAGTGGTGCTTTTAGCGGGAGGGTCGAGCAGTACTTC. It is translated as CASGAFSGRVEQYF.

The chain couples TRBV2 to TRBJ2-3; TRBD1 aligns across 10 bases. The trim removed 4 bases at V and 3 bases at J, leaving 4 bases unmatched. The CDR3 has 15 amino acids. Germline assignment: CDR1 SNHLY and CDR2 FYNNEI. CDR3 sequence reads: CASSGQGALTDTQYF. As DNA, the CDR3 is TGTGCCAGCAGTGGACAGGGGGCGCTAACAGATACGCAGTATTTT.

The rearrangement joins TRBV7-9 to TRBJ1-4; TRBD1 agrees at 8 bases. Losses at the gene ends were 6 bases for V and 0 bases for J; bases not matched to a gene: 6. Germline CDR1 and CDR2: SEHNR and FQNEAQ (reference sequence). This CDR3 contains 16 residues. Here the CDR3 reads CASSSGTGTTNEKLFF. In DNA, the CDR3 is TGTGCCAGCAGTTCCGGGACAGGAACAACTAATGAAAAACTGTTTTTT. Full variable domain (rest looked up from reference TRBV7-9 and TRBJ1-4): DTGVSQNPRHKITKRGQNVTFRCDPISEHNRLYWYRQTLGQGPEFLTYFQNEAQLEKSRLLSDRFSAERPKGSFSTLEIQRTEQGDSAMYLCASSSGTGTTNEKLFFGSGTQLSVL.

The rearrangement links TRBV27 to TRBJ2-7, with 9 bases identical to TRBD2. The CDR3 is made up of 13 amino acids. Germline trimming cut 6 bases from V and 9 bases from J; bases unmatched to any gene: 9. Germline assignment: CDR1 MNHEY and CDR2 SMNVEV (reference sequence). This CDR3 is CASRNAGGAGQYF. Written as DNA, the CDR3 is TGTGCCAGCAGGAACGCGGGGGGGGCCGGGCAGTACTTC.

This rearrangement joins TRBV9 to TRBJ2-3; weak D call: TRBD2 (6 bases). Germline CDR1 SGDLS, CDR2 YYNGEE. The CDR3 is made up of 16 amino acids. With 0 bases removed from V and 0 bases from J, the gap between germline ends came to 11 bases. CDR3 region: CASSVGGGMSTDTQYF. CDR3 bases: TGTGCCAGCAGCGTAGGAGGCGGGATGAGCACAGATACGCAGTATTTT.